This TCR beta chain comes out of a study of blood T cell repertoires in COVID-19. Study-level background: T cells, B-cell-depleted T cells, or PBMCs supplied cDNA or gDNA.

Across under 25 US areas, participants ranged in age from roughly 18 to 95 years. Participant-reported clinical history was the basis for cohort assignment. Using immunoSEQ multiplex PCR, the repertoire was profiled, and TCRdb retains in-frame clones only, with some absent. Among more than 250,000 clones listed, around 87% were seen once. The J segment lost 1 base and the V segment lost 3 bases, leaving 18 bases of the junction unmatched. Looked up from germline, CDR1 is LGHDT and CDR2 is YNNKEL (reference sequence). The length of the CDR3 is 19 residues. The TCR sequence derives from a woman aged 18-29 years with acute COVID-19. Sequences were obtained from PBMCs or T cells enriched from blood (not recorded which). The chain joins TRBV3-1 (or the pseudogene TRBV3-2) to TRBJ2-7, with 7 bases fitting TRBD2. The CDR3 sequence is CASSHRGSASGKASYEQYF. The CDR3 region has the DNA TGTGCCAGCAGCCATCGTGGGTCAGCAAGCGGGAAAGCGTCCTACGAGCAGTACTTC.